Sequencing of this TCR beta chain was carried out in a study of blood T cell repertoires in COVID-19. Study summary: From the United States, Italy and Spain came samples of acute and convalescent COVID-19. T cells, B-cell-depleted T cells, or PBMCs supplied cDNA or gDNA.

In assigning cohorts, the study relied on participant-reported clinical history. In Cohort 3, a recovered donor had either two negative PCRs, clearance, or symptom resolution. The germline V gene encodes CDR1 SGHAT and CDR2 FQNNGV. The CDR3 runs 13 residues. V dropped 5 bases and J dropped 5 bases, with 11 bases sitting between them. TCRdb's copy holds only in-frame clones and misses some; the assay was immunoSEQ multiplex PCR. Found here are approximately 300,000 clones, approximately 90% of them singletons; the top ten hold 4.5% to 7%. The sequence was obtained from a woman in her twenties or thirties who had recovered from COVID-19. This chain joins TRBV11-2 and TRBJ2-3; D gene ambiguous. The sequenced sample was PBMCs or T cells enriched from blood (not recorded which). The CDR3 nucleotides read TGTGCCAGCAGCCCCGGTGTCCTAGATACGCAGTATTTT. It translates to CASSPGVLDTQYF.